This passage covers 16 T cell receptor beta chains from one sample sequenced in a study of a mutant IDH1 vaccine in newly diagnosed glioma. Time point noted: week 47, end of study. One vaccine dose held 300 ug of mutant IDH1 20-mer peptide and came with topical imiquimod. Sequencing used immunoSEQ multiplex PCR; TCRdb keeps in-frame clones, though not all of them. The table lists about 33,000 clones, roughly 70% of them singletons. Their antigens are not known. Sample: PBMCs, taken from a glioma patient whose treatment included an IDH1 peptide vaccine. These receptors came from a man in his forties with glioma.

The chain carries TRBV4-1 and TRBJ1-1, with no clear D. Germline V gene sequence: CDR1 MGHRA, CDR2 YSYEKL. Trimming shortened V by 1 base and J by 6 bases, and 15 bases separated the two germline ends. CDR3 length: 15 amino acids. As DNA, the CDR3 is TGCGCCAGCAGCCAAGTCGGCGGGAGGGTCCCTGAAGCTTTCTTT. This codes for CASSQVGGRVPEAFF.

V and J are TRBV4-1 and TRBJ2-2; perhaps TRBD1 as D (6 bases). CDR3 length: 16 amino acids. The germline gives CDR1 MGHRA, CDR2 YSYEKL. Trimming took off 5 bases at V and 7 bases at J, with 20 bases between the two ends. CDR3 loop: CASSSRRGQLVGELFF. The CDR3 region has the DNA TGCGCCAGCAGCTCGCGCCGAGGACAGCTTGTCGGGGAGCTGTTTTTT.

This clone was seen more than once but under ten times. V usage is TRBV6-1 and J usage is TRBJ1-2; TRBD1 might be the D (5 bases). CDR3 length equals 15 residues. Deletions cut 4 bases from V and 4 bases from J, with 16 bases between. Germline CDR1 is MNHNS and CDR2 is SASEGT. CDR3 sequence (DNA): TGTGCCAGCAGTGCCGCATCGACAGCAGGCTATGGCTACACCTTC. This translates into CASSAASTAGYGYTF.

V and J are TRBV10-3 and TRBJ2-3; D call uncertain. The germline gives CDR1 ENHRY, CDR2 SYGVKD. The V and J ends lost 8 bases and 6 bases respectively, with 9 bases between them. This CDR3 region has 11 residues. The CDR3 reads CAIGPLDTQYF. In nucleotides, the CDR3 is TGTGCCATCGGCCCTTTGGATACGCAGTATTTT.

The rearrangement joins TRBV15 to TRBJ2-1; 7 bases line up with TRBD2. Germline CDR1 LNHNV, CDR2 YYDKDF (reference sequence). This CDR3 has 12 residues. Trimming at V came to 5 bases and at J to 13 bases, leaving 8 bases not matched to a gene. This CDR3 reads CATSQSGGTQFF. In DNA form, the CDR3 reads TGTGCCACCAGCCAATCGGGAGGAACACAGTTCTTC.

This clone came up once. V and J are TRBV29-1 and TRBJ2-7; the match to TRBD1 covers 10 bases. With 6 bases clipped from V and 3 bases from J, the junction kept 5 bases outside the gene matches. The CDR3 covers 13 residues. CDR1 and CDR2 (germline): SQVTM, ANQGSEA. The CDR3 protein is CSVAGTGDYEQYF. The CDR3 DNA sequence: TGCAGCGTAGCCGGGACAGGGGACTACGAGCAGTACTTC.

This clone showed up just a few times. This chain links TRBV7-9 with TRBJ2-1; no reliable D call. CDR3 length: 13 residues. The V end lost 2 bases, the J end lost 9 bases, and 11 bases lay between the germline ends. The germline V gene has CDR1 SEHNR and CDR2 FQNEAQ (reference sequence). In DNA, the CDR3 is TGTGCCAGCAGCTTATCTAGTCTGATTGAGCAGTTCTTC. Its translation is CASSLSSLIEQFF.

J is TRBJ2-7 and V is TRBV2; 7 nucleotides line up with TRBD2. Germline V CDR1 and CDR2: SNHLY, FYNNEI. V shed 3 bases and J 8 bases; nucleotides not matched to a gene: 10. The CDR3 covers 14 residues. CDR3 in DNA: TGTGCCAGCAGTGAGAATGGACTAGGAATCCAGCAGTACTTC. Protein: CASSENGLGIQQYF.

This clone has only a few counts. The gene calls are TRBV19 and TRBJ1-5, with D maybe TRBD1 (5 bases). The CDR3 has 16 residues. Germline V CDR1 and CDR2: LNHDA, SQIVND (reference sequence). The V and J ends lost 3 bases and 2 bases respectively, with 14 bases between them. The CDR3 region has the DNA TGTGCCAGTAGTATCGCTCAGGGTATTGGCAATCAGCCCCAGCATTTT. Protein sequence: CASSIAQGIGNQPQHF.

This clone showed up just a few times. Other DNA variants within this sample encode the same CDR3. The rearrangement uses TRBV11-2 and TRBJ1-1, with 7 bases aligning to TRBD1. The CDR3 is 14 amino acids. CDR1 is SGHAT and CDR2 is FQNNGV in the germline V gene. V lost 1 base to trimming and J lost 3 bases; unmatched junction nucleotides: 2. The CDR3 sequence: CASSLGRGYTEAFF. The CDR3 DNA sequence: TGTGCCAGCAGCTTAGGCAGGGGGTACACTGAAGCTTTCTTT.

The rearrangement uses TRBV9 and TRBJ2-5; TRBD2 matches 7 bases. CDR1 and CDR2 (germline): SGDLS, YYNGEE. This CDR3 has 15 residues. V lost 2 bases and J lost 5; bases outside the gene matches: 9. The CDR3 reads CASSVSTSSGETQYF. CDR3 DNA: TGTGCCAGCAGCGTCTCGACTAGCTCAGGGGAGACCCAGTACTTC.

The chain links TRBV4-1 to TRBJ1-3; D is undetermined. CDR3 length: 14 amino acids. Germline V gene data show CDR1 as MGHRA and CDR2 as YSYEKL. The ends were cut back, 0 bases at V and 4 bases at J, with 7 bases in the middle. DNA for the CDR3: TGCGCCAGCAGCCAAGATGGCCAGGGAAACACCATATATTTT. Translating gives CASSQDGQGNTIYF.

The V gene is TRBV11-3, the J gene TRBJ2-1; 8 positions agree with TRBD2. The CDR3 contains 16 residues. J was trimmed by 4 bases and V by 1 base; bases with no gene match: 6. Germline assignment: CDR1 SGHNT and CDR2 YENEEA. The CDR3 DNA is TGTGCCAGCAGCTTAGTACTAGCGGAGGATTACAATGAGCAGTTCTTC. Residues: CASSLVLAEDYNEQFF.

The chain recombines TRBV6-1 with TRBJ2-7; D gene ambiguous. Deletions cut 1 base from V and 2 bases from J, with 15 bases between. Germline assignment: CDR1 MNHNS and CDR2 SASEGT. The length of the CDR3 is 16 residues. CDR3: CASSEGSSMWTYEQYV. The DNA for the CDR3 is TGTGCCAGCAGTGAAGGATCTTCAATGTGGACCTACGAGCAGTACGTC.

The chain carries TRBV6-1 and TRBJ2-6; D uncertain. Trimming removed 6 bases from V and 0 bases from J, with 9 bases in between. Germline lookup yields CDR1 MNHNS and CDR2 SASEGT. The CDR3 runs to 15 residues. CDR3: CASSKETSGANVLTF. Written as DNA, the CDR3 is TGTGCCAGCAGCAAGGAGACCTCTGGGGCCAACGTCCTGACTTTC.

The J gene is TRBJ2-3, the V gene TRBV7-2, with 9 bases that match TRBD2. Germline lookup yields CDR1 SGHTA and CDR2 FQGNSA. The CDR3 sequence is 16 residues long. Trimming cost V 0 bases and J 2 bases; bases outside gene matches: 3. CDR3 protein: CASSLAAGGDTDTQYF. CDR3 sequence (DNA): TGTGCCAGCAGCTTAGCAGCGGGAGGCGACACAGATACGCAGTATTTT.